This T cell receptor beta chain was sequenced in a study of OX40 agonist ivuxolimab in advanced cancers. Clones were sequenced by immunoSEQ multiplex PCR, and TCRdb holds only the in-frame ones, with some missing. Seen here are 30,000 to 40,000 clones, about 87% observed once, and the top ten hold roughly 25%. The receptor was derived from an adult with an advanced solid tumor such as melanoma, head and neck, liver or kidney cancer. Specimen: CD4+ or CD8+ T cells sorted from blood, collected in a trial of the OX40 agonist ivuxolimab.

The CDR3 DNA is TGTGCCAGCAGTGAGGGACTAGCGGGAGTGGATACGCAGTATTTT. It codes for CASSEGLAGVDTQYF. The chain joins TRBV2 to TRBJ2-3; TRBD2 agrees at 14 bases. With 3 bases clipped from V and 6 bases from J, the junction kept 2 bases outside the gene matches. This CDR3 spans 15 amino acids. The germline V gene encodes CDR1 SNHLY and CDR2 FYNNEI.